The T cell receptor (beta chain) described here comes from a study of cytomegalovirus exposure and HLA in healthy donors. Study summary: Tens of millions of unique TCRs from HLA-typed donors were held in an early release of data. Study outcomes and limitations: A missense variant in DCLRE1C was later tied to TCR beta V- and J-gene trimming.

On this clone itself: The antigen remains undetermined.

Amplification used 60 Vbeta primers and 13 Jbeta primers. Data came from immunoSEQ multiplex PCR; TCRdb stores just in-frame clones and leaves some out. In the table there are about 65,000 clones, almost 80% of which are singletons. The CDR3 runs 17 residues. V dropped 4 bases and J dropped 7; count of bases not matched to a gene: 12. Germline lookup yields CDR1 MGHRA and CDR2 YSYEKL. The chain is built from TRBV4-1 and TRBJ2-1; the match to TRBD2 covers 11 bases. The sequence was collected from a girl aged 5 to 17 in good health and CMV-seropositive. The sequencing input was PBMCs. CDR3 nucleotide sequence: TGCGCCAGCAGCCGGTCGGGACTAGCGGACTTGGGTAATGAGCAGTTCTTC. Translating it yields CASSRSGLADLGNEQFF.